A single T cell receptor beta chain is shown here with its context. Its cognate antigen is unknown. The data originate from a study of T cell repertoires in cytomegalovirus infection. Overall study: Newly reported HLA-C-restricted and thoroughly characterized HLA-B-restricted CMV epitopes were employed.

V shed 0 bases and J shed 5 bases, with 7 bases lying between them. The CDR3 length is 13 residues. Germline V gives CDR1 LNHNV, CDR2 YYDKDF (reference sequence). TCRdb called the reads again in MiXCR, with one record for every CDR3 protein. The sample has under 500,000 distinct CDR3 sequences, roughly 46% seen once. This TCR was sampled from a human donor in good health (CMV status not recorded). Some clones in this sample may be carry-over from other donors' samples. The rearrangement links TRBV15 to TRBJ2-5; D gene uncertain. This specimen was cultured PBMCs, taken from culture after CMV antigen stimulation. The CDR3 reads CATSRDPEETQYF. The CDR3 bases are TGTGCCACCAGCAGAGATCCTGAGGAGACCCAGTACTTC.